This T cell receptor beta chain was sequenced for a study of blood T cell repertoires in COVID-19. Turning to the study itself: Samples of COVID-19 (acute and convalescent) were obtained from the United States, Italy and Spain.

TCRdb keeps only in-frame clones here, not all; method: immunoSEQ multiplex PCR. The sample comprises some 73,000 clones, 82% of which are singletons, and 3.5% to 5% rests with the top ten. Germline V gene data show CDR1 as SGHRS and CDR2 as YFSETQ. The CDR3 extends over 16 amino acids. The V and J ends lost 5 bases and 3 bases, in that order; junction bases with no gene match: 10. Sequencing used peripheral blood. V gene TRBV5-1 combines with J gene TRBJ1-4; 7 bases fit TRBD1. The source is a woman in her sixties or seventies with acute or convalescent COVID-19. The CDR3 spells CASSTTGKLPNEKLFF. CDR3 sequence (DNA): TGCGCCAGCAGTACGACAGGGAAGTTGCCTAATGAAAAACTGTTTTTT.